This T cell receptor (beta chain) was captured by sequencing in a study of T cells in Graves' hyperthyroidism and ophthalmopathy. Patients aged 18 to 65 had newly diagnosed hyperthyroidism that had lasted under 2 months. Amplification targeted TCR beta CDR3 regions from RNA transcripts. The HTBI primer set served for first-round RT-PCR of the TCR CDR3. Each CDR3 protein is one row after TCRdb ran MiXCR on the multiplex PCR reads. There are 300,000 to 450,000 distinct CDR3 sequences in the sample; 11% to 15% occur only once, and roughly 9.6% lies in the top ten. Trimming took off 4 bases at V and 8 bases at J, with 12 bases between the two ends. CDR3 size: 12 residues. Germline V gene sequence: CDR1 DFQATT, CDR2 SNEGSKA (reference sequence).

The receptor was isolated from a woman in her fifties or sixties with Graves' hyperthyroidism. Sequencing was carried out using blood. The rearrangement joins TRBV20-1 to TRBJ1-5; a weak D match, TRBD1 (5 bases). The CDR3, as DNA: TGCAGTGCTACCAGACCACAGGAGCCCCAGCATTTT. It specifies CSATRPQEPQHF.